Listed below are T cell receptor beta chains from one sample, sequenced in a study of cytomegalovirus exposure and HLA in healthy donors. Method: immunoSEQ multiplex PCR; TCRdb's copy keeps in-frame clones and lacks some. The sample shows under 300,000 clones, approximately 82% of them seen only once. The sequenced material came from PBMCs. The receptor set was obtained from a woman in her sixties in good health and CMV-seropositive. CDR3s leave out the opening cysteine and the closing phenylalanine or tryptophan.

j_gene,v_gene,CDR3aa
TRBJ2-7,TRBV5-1,ASSPNGGYEQY
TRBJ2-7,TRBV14,ASSQEKGDPYEQY
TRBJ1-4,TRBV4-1,ASSRPNRGGNEKLF
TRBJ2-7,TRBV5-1,ASSPATGTGTYEQY
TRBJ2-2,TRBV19,ASIPRGTGELF
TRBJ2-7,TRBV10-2,ASGAVYEQY
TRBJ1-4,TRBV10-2,ASGGLEKLF
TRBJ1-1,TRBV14,ASSQLQGWGTEAF
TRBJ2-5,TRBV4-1,ASSQDVVLSLGGETQY
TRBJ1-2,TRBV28,ASSLFQQDRNGYT
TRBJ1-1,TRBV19,ASSIEAGNTEAF
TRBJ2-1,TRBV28,ASSFHSGNAYNEQF
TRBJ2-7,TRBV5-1,ASSELSGTRSAVQY
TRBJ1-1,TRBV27,ASSFRVNTEAF
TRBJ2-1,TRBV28,ASSLSFWGSGNEQF
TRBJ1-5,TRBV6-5,ASSSLFTGNQPQH
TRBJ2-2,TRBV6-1,ASLLRGNAGELF
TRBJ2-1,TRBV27,ASTSGGTGYNEQF
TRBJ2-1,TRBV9,ASSAASGSYNEQF
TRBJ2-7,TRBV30,AWSVRWREGGEQY
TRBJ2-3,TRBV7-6,ASSLVVGGLAENTDTQY
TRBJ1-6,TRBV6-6,ASSPRGFSPLH
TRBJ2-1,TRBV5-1,ASSLNWYNEQF
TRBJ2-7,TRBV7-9,ASSPTSDYEQY
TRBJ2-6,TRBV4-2,ASSQRVSGANVLT
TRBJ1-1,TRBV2,ASSSWDSVIEAF
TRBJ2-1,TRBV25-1,ASSPPGLVEEQF
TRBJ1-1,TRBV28,ASSFRGPLTEAF
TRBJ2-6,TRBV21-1,ASSKVPAGGPGANVLT
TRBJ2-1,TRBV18,ASSPQRLYNEQF
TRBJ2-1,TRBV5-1,ASSASGTHNEQF
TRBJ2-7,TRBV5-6,ASSLEQGLGEQY
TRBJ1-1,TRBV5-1,ASSLYHSNTEAF
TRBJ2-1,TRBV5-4,ASSLGLENEQF
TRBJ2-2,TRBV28,ASSYFGQTTGELF
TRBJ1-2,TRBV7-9,SSSFHMDSNYGYT
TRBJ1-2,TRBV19,ASSISGRGSHGYT
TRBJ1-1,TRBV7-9,ASSFGRQNTEAF
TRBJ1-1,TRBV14,ASSTRQGGTEAF
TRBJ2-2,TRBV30,AWPNRNTGELF
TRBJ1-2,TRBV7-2,ASSRQVLGYT
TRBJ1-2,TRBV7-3,ASSHGTGAMDGYT
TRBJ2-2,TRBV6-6,ASTQLAGLNTGELF
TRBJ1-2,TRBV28,ASRFPTAPYGYT
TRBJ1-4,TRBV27,ASRRDRGTRGREANEKLF
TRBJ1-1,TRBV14,ASSQTRGLLQGYTEAF
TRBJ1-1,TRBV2,ASSVDRASEAF
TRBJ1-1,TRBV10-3,AISSTVMNTEAF
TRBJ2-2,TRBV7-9,ASSTGGGDTGELF
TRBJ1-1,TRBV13,ASSLGNRGWNTEAF